The clone carrying this T cell receptor (beta chain) was recorded a few times. Antigen unknown. These data originate in a study of blood T cells in healthy people across ages. Study conclusions and caveats: Age showed a roughly linear inverse relationship with TCR beta diversity per million T cells. Versus aged donors, long-lived donors had higher diversity and more naive CD4+ cells.

RNA extraction gave at least 5.5 micrograms of total RNA per sample. Combining a sample-barcoded 5' primer with a J-beta primer mix, a second PCR ran for roughly 6 to 12 cycles. One entry per CDR3 protein, called by TCRdb with MiXCR from the 5' RACE reads. The table has about 1.4 million distinct CDR3 sequences, roughly 59% seen once; the top ten hold roughly 6.3%. Sequenced input: blood. This receptor was taken from a man younger than 35 in good health.

The CDR3 reads CASSLPTGAGETQYF. The CDR3 DNA reads TGTGCCAGCAGCCTACCTACAGGGGCTGGGGAGACCCAGTACTTC. The chain recombines TRBV7-9 with TRBJ2-7; TRBD1 agrees at 7 bases. The J call may be in error: the DNA end matches TRBJ2-5 better. Germline V lookup: CDR1 SEHNR, CDR2 FQNEAQ (reference sequence). The CDR3 totals 15 residues.